These 14 T cell receptor beta chains came from one sample sequenced in a study of beta chain features in type 1 diabetes. What was sequenced were expressed TCRB transcripts, since all of the isolated RNA had been reverse transcribed. The data were produced by immunoSEQ multiplex PCR, yet TCRdb's version contains in-frame clones alone and is incomplete. The sample lists over 500,000 clones; about a sixth were seen once. Sequences were obtained from naive CD4+ T cells from blood. These receptors originate from a man younger than 35 in good health.

CDR3 sequence (DNA): TGTGCCAGCAGCTCTAGGGGAGGAGTTGAATTCTTT. Translated, it gives CASSSRGGVEFF. The chain recombines TRBV28 with TRBJ1-1; TRBD1 is a possible D gene (5 bases). Trimming removed 6 bases from V and 14 bases from J, with 19 bases in between. This CDR3 contains 12 residues. In germline, CDR1 is MDHEN, CDR2 SYDVKM.

This clone was counted between two and nine times. The chain combines TRBV13 with TRBJ2-7; 8 bases fit TRBD1. The length of the CDR3 is 14 residues. After removal of 6 bases from V and 2 bases from J, the junction contained 6 bases not matched to a gene. Germline values: CDR1 PRHDT, CDR2 FYEKMQ (reference sequence). This CDR3 is CASSSRTGTYEQYF. The CDR3, as DNA: TGTGCCAGCAGTTCCCGGACAGGGACCTACGAGCAGTACTTC.

This clone was found a few times. The J gene is TRBJ2-1, the V gene TRBV28, with TRBD2 as a possible D gene (5 bases). The CDR3 contains 12 residues. Germline CDR1 is MDHEN and CDR2 is SYDVKM. V was trimmed by 3 bases and J by 8 bases, leaving 8 bases between them. The CDR3 sequence is CASSLREDEQFF. The CDR3 DNA reads as TGTGCCAGCAGTTTGAGGGAAGATGAGCAGTTCTTC. Based on the CDR3 plus reference TRBV28 and TRBJ2-1, the full variable domain is DVKVTQSSRYLVKRTGEKVFLECVQDMDHENMFWYRQDPGLGLRLIYFSYDVKMKEKGDIPEGYSVSREKKERFSLILESASTNQTSMYLCASSLREDEQFFGPGTRLTVL.

This clone was seen a handful of times. The V gene is TRBV11-1, the J gene TRBJ2-3; D not certain. The CDR3 runs to 13 residues. Germline V lookup: CDR1 SGHAT, CDR2 FQDESV (reference sequence). Deletions cut 5 bases from V and 4 bases from J, with 10 bases between. This CDR3 reads CASSPRMADTQYF. CDR3 nucleotides: TGTGCCAGCAGCCCGAGGATGGCAGATACGCAGTATTTT.

Only a few counts were recorded for this clone. In the same sample, other DNA sequences code for this CDR3. The chain couples TRBV7-3 to TRBJ2-5; D may correspond to TRBD1 or TRBD2 (6 bases each). The CDR3 has 13 residues. The ends were cut back, 2 bases at V and 5 bases at J, with 9 bases in the middle. CDR1 and CDR2 from the germline V gene are SGHTA and FQGTGA. The CDR3 spells CASSLQGRETQYF. In nucleotides, the CDR3 is TGTGCCAGCAGCTTACAGGGGAGGGAGACCCAGTACTTC.

The chain employs TRBV18 and TRBJ2-7; TRBD1 matches 7 bases. Per germline, CDR1 KGHSH and CDR2 LQKENI. The CDR3 consists of 18 residues. With 6 bases clipped from V and 0 bases from J, the junction kept 17 bases outside the gene matches. The CDR3 protein is CASSQTGTVPGYSYEQYF. DNA for the CDR3: TGTGCCAGCTCCCAGACAGGGACAGTTCCGGGTTACTCCTACGAGCAGTACTTC.

The CDR3 loop is CASSRGFPPENEQFF. The CDR3 DNA follows: TGCGCCAGCAGCCGGGGGTTTCCCCCTGAGAATGAGCAGTTCTTC. This sequence joins TRBV5-1 and TRBJ2-1; TRBD2 is a possible D gene (6 bases). There are 15 residues in the CDR3. Germline-derived CDR1 and CDR2 are SGHRS and YFSETQ. Trimming shortened V by 4 bases and J by 7 bases, and 18 bases separated the two germline ends.

This clone has more than one count but fewer than ten. The rearrangement uses TRBV4-1 and TRBJ2-7, with a weak D call TRBD2 (6 bases). V was clipped by 5 bases and J by 4 bases, with 18 bases between them. CDR1 and CDR2 (germline): MGHRA, YSYEKL. There are 15 residues in the CDR3. The CDR3 loop reads CASSGRESLLYEQYF. The CDR3 nucleotides read TGCGCCAGCAGCGGACGGGAGTCACTCCTGTACGAGCAGTACTTC.

The rearrangement joins TRBV9 to TRBJ2-4, with 9 bases lining up with TRBD1. The germline CDR1 and CDR2 sequences are SGDLS and YYNGEE. Trimming took 3 bases from V and 5 from J; bases not matched to a gene: 6. This CDR3 spans 15 amino acids. The chain's CDR3 is CASSAGWTGENIQYF. The CDR3 bases are TGTGCCAGCAGCGCTGGCTGGACAGGGGAAAACATTCAGTACTTC.

This clone appeared a few times. The chain combines TRBV7-3 with TRBJ2-3; a weak D match, TRBD2 (6 bases). V lost 4 bases to trimming and J lost 3 bases, with 23 bases between them. This CDR3 has 18 amino acids. Per the germline V gene, CDR1 is SGHTA and CDR2 is FQGTGA. The CDR3 sequence: CASSSPRGAGRGTDTQYF. The CDR3 DNA is TGTGCCAGCAGCTCCCCGAGAGGCGCGGGAAGAGGGACAGATACGCAGTATTTT.

This clone was seen a handful of times. The rearrangement uses TRBV15 and TRBJ2-2; TRBD2 matches 7 bases. The junction had 6 bases not matched to a gene; V was cut back by 6 bases and J by 5 bases. Germline loops: CDR1 LNHNV, CDR2 YYDKDF (reference sequence). The CDR3 loop spans 14 amino acids. The CDR3 bases are TGTGCCACCAGAAGACTAGCTGAGACCGGGGAGCTGTTTTTT. Translation gives CATRRLAETGELFF.

This clone was detected only a few times. J is TRBJ1-5 and V is TRBV11-2, with TRBD1 matching over 7 bases. Germline V gene data show CDR1 as SGHAT and CDR2 as FQNNGV. With 2 bases clipped from V and 7 bases from J, the junction kept 8 bases outside the gene matches. The CDR3 is made up of 15 amino acids. CDR3 DNA sequence: TGTGCCAGCAGCTTAAAAGGGGGCGCCGGGCAGCCCCAGCATTTT. Translated: CASSLKGGAGQPQHF.

This rearrangement joins TRBV29-1 to TRBJ1-4; TRBD1 agrees at 7 bases. V gave up 3 bases and J gave up 5 bases; unmatched junction bases: 3. The CDR3 contains 13 residues. Germline V gene data show CDR1 as SQVTM and CDR2 as ANQGSEA. The CDR3 is CSVELQGNEKLFF. The CDR3 bases are TGCAGCGTTGAGTTACAGGGGAATGAAAAACTGTTTTTT.

V and J are TRBV9 and TRBJ2-7; 7 nucleotides align to TRBD1. Germline V lookup: CDR1 SGDLS, CDR2 YYNGEE. Trimming took 4 bases from V and 1 from J; bases not matched to a gene: 11. The CDR3 loop spans 16 amino acids. In nucleotides, the CDR3 is TGTGCCAGCAGCAACTACCGGGACAGTACTTCCTACGAGCAGTACTTC. This codes for CASSNYRDSTSYEQYF. Full variable domain (missing parts from reference TRBV9 and TRBJ2-7): DSGVTQTPKHLITATGQRVTLRCSPRSGDLSVYWYQQSLDQGLQFLIQYYNGEERAKGNILERFSAQQFPDLHSELNLSSLELGDSALYFCASSNYRDSTSYEQYFGPGTRLTVT.